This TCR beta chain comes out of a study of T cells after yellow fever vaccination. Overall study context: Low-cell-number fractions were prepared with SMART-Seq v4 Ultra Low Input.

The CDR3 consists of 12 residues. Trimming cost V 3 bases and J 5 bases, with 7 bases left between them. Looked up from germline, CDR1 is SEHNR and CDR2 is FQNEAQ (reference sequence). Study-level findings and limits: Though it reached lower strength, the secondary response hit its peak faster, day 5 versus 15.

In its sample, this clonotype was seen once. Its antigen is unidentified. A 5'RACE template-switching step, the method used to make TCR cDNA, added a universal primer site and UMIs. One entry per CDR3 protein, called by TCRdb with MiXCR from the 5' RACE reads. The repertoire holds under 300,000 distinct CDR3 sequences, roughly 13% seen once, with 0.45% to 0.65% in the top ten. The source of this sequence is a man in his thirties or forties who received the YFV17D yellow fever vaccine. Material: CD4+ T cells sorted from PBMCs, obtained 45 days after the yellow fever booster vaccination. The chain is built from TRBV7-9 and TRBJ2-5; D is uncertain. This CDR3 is CASSFLAETQYF. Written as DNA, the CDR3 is TGTGCCAGCAGCTTTCTTGCGGAGACCCAGTACTTC.